Below are 24 T cell receptor beta chains sequenced from a single sample in a study of cytomegalovirus exposure and HLA in healthy donors. The study ran its PCR with 60 Vbeta and 13 Jbeta primers. Sequencing used immunoSEQ multiplex PCR; TCRdb keeps in-frame clones, though not all of them. This table has some 150,000 clones, roughly 9.7% appearing once. Specimen: PBMCs. The receptors here all came from a man aged 50 to 59 in good health and CMV-seronegative.

This clone was detected only a few times. The chain has TRBV6-6 and TRBJ1-1; no clear D gene. There are 14 residues in the CDR3. Germline assignment: CDR1 MNHNY and CDR2 SVGAGI (reference sequence). The V and J ends lost 0 bases and 1 base respectively, with 6 bases between them. CDR3 sequence: CASSYSAGNTEAFF. The CDR3 DNA sequence: TGTGCCAGCAGTTACTCGGCAGGGAACACTGAAGCTTTCTTT.

The chain joins TRBV25-1 to TRBJ2-7; 9 nucleotides match TRBD1. The J segment lost 4 bases and the V segment lost 2 bases, leaving 6 bases of the junction unmatched. The CDR3 is 15 amino acids. CDR1 and CDR2 (germline): MGHDK, SYGVNS. Here the CDR3 DNA reads TGTGCCAGCAGTGAAACAGGGACAGGGCTTTACGAGCAGTACTTC. It is translated as CASSETGTGLYEQYF.

The V gene is TRBV19, the J gene TRBJ1-6; 9 bases align to TRBD1. This CDR3 spans 13 amino acids. Trimming removed 9 bases from V and 9 bases from J; junction bases left unmatched: 6. From germline, CDR1 is LNHDA and CDR2 SQIVND (reference sequence). The DNA of the CDR3 is TGTGCCAGGCGACAGGGGGTTGGTTCACCCCTCCACTTT. Its translation: CARRQGVGSPLHF.

The rearrangement uses TRBV5-1 and TRBJ2-6; 7 bases are a match to TRBD1. Germline trimming cut 3 bases from V and 0 bases from J; bases unmatched to any gene: 9. Germline CDR1 is SGHRS and CDR2 is YFSETQ. The length of the CDR3 is 18 residues. CDR3 nucleotides: TGCGCCAGCAGCTCGGGACAGAGCATCCTCTCTGGGGCCAACGTCCTGACTTTC. Translation gives CASSSGQSILSGANVLTF.

This clone was detected only a few times. The V call is TRBV15, the J call TRBJ2-1; maybe TRBD2 (6 bases). The V end lost 0 bases, the J end lost 1 base, and 10 bases lay between the germline ends. CDR3 length: 16 amino acids. CDR1 is LNHNV and CDR2 is YYDKDF in the germline V gene (reference sequence). The DNA of the CDR3 is TGTGCCACCAGCAGAGATCGAGGGAGGTCCTACAATGAGCAGTTCTTC. Translating gives CATSRDRGRSYNEQFF.

The chain couples TRBV28 to TRBJ1-1, with TRBD1 matching 7 bases. The CDR3 has 14 amino acids. V lost 6 bases, J lost 2 bases, and 6 bases stayed unmatched. Germline CDR1 MDHEN, CDR2 SYDVKM. CDR3 DNA sequence: TGTGCCAGCAGGCGAGGGGGCGCAAACACTGAAGCTTTCTTT. Translating it yields CASRRGGANTEAFF. Using reference TRBV28 and TRBJ1-1 for the parts outside the CDR3, the full variable domain is DVKVTQSSRYLVKRTGEKVFLECVQDMDHENMFWYRQDPGLGLRLIYFSYDVKMKEKGDIPEGYSVSREKKERFSLILESASTNQTSMYLCASRRGGANTEAFFGQGTRLTVV.

In this sample, this clone turned up a few times. The chain uses TRBV6-1 and TRBJ1-6, with 7 bases matching TRBD1. J was trimmed by 8 bases and V by 10 bases; bases with no gene match: 14. CDR3 length equals 15 residues. The germline gives CDR1 MNHNS, CDR2 SASEGT. CDR3 sequence reads: CATPEGGLRDSPLHF. In nucleotides, the CDR3 is TGTGCCACCCCGGAAGGGGGCCTGCGTGATTCACCCCTCCACTTT.

The rearrangement joins TRBV13 to TRBJ2-5; 11 positions agree with TRBD1. J was trimmed by 4 bases and V by 6 bases; bases with no gene match: 10. From germline, CDR1 is PRHDT and CDR2 FYEKMQ (reference sequence). The CDR3 totals 16 residues. The chain's CDR3 is CASRARTGGSAETQYF. CDR3 in DNA: TGTGCCAGCAGAGCTAGGACAGGGGGCTCCGCAGAGACCCAGTACTTC.

This clone appeared a few times. This chain joins TRBV4-2 and TRBJ1-2, with D perhaps matching TRBD1 (5 bases). The CDR3 contains 17 residues. Germline loops: CDR1 LGHNA, CDR2 YNFKEQ. Trimming left V 0 bases short and J 2 bases short, with 16 bases between. The CDR3 DNA reads TGTGCCAGCAGCCAAGATGAATTGGCAGGGTCAAACTATGGCTACACCTTC. Encoded protein: CASSQDELAGSNYGYTF.

This clone has more than one count but fewer than ten. This rearrangement joins TRBV18 to TRBJ1-1; 7 nucleotides align to TRBD1. The length of the CDR3 is 12 residues. V gave up 3 bases and J gave up 8 bases; unmatched junction bases: 3. Germline V CDR1 and CDR2: KGHSH, LQKENI. CDR3 sequence reads: CASSPQDREAFF. CDR3 DNA: TGTGCCAGCTCACCTCAGGACAGGGAAGCTTTCTTT.

In its sample, this clone was seen a few times. J is TRBJ2-3 and V is TRBV7-9; TRBD1 matches at 8 bases. Germline V gene data show CDR1 as SEHNR and CDR2 as FQNEAQ (reference sequence). V shed 4 bases and J 4 bases; nucleotides not matched to a gene: 7. The CDR3 is 15 amino acids. The CDR3, as DNA: TGTGCCAGCAGCTCTACAGGGGGAATATCAGATACGCAGTATTTT. Translation: CASSSTGGISDTQYF.

This clone was counted only a few times. The V call is TRBV19, the J call TRBJ1-1; D possibly corresponds to TRBD1 (5 bases). Germline CDR1 is LNHDA and CDR2 is SQIVND (reference sequence). Between the trimmed V and J ends, which lost 3 bases and 0 bases, there was a span of 11 bases. This CDR3 contains 15 residues. For the CDR3, the DNA is TGTGCCAGTAGTATGATAGGGGTCATGAACACTGAAGCTTTCTTT. It translates to CASSMIGVMNTEAFF.

This clone turned up a few times. This chain uses TRBV29-1 with TRBJ2-7; 11 bases are shared with TRBD1. The CDR3 contains 13 residues. Germline values: CDR1 SQVTM, CDR2 ANQGSEA. With V trimmed by 4 bases and J by 5 bases, 4 bases remained unmatched. CDR3 nucleotide sequence: TGCAGCGTTGGGACAGGGGGCCGGAACGAGCAGTACTTC. Translation gives CSVGTGGRNEQYF.

This clone occurred a few times. The chain links TRBV5-1 to TRBJ2-2, with 7 bases aligning to TRBD2. The CDR3 runs to 15 residues. V gave up 4 bases and J gave up 3 bases; unmatched junction bases: 6. Germline CDR1 reads SGHRS; CDR2 reads YFSETQ. CDR3 residues: CASSLRDYYTGELFF. Here the CDR3 DNA reads TGCGCCAGCAGCCTGCGGGACTACTACACCGGGGAGCTGTTTTTT.

The sample holds a few counts of this clone. V gene TRBV30 combines with J gene TRBJ2-7; possibly TRBD2 for D (7 bases). This CDR3 spans 13 amino acids. Trimming took off 7 bases at V and 5 bases at J, with 18 bases between the two ends. From germline, CDR1 is GTSNPN and CDR2 SVGIG (reference sequence). The CDR3 DNA reads TGTGCCTCCTCGAGGGGGGGATCCCACGAGCAGTACTTC. It translates to CASSRGGSHEQYF.

This chain connects TRBV27 to TRBJ1-5; maybe TRBD1 (6 bases). The V end lost 6 bases, the J end lost 4 bases, and 16 bases lay between the germline ends. CDR3 length: 15 residues. Germline V gene lookup returns CDR1 MNHEY and CDR2 SMNVEV (reference sequence). The CDR3 bases are TGTGCCAGCAGCTCCTTGGACAGCTATAATCAGCCCCAGCATTTT. Translating gives CASSSLDSYNQPQHF.

The chain employs TRBV5-4 and TRBJ2-5; TRBD2 aligns across 10 bases. Unmatched junction bases numbered 3, after V lost 6 bases and J lost 1 base. CDR1 is SGHNT and CDR2 is YYREEE in the germline V gene (reference sequence). The CDR3 runs 14 residues. The CDR3 spells CASKRTSGQETQYF. The DNA for the CDR3 is TGTGCCAGCAAGAGGACTAGCGGCCAAGAGACCCAGTACTTC.

This chain uses TRBV28 with TRBJ2-7, with D tentatively TRBD2 (6 bases). Trimming stripped 7 bases from V and 2 bases from J, with 9 bases between. This CDR3 has 12 amino acids. Germline CDR1 is MDHEN and CDR2 is SYDVKM. The chain's CDR3 is CASNSGTYEQYF. The CDR3 bases are TGTGCCAGCAATAGCGGAACCTACGAGCAGTACTTC.

This clone was observed a handful of times. V and J are TRBV28 and TRBJ1-3, with D possibly being TRBD1 (5 bases). V was cut by 6 bases and J by 6 bases, with 21 bases left in between. The CDR3 consists of 16 residues. The germline V gene has CDR1 MDHEN and CDR2 SYDVKM. The CDR3 reads CASSTTGRAIANTIYF. DNA of the CDR3: TGTGCCAGCAGCACCACGGGCAGGGCAATAGCAAACACCATATATTTT.

The V call is TRBV19, the J call TRBJ1-2; possible D gene TRBD1, 6 bases. CDR3 length equals 13 residues. From germline, CDR1 is LNHDA and CDR2 SQIVND (reference sequence). Trimming left V 4 bases short and J 14 bases short, with 20 bases between. The CDR3 reads CASSTRDTYHYTF. The CDR3 DNA follows: TGTGCCAGTAGTACAAGGGACACCTACCACTATACCTTC.

This chain joins TRBV7-3 and TRBJ1-1; no firm D call. Germline CDR1 reads SGHTA; CDR2 reads FQGTGA. The CDR3 totals 14 residues. Trimming left V 3 bases short and J 1 base short, with 9 bases between. The CDR3 loop is CASSLGLGNTEAFF. The DNA of the CDR3 is TGTGCCAGCAGCTTGGGCCTCGGGAACACTGAAGCTTTCTTT.

The rearrangement uses TRBV28 and TRBJ2-1; 16 bases line up with TRBD2. The V gene's germline CDR1 is MDHEN and CDR2 SYDVKM. V dropped 6 bases and J dropped 6; count of bases not matched to a gene: 8. CDR3 length: 17 residues. This CDR3 is CASRRGTSGRAANEQFF. The CDR3 nucleotides are TGTGCCAGCAGACGCGGGACTAGCGGGAGGGCCGCCAATGAGCAGTTCTTC.

In its sample, this clone was seen a few times. CDR3 sequence (DNA): TGTGCCAGCAGTGGCGGGACAGGGGGCGTCACGAACTATGGCTACACCTTC. It is translated as CASSGGTGGVTNYGYTF. V and J are TRBV6-1 and TRBJ1-2; TRBD1 matches at 12 bases. This CDR3 has 17 residues. V trimming: 4 bases; J trimming: 2 bases; junction bases outside the gene matches: 8. CDR1 is MNHNS, CDR2 SASEGT, per germline.

This chain links TRBV7-9 with TRBJ2-2; tentatively, D is TRBD1 (6 bases). CDR3 length: 13 residues. V shed 7 bases and J shed 6 bases, with 12 bases lying between them. The germline gives CDR1 SEHNR, CDR2 FQNEAQ (reference sequence). CDR3 protein: CASTLQGSGELFF. The CDR3, as DNA: TGTGCCAGCACGCTACAGGGATCCGGGGAGCTGTTTTTT.